This paragraph reports one T cell receptor (beta chain). Antigen unknown. This same CDR3 is encoded by further DNA sequences in the sample. CDR1 MNHEY and CDR2 SMNVEV come from the germline V gene (reference sequence). Between the trimmed V and J ends, which lost 1 base and 6 bases, there was a span of 3 bases. The CDR3 has 12 amino acids. The sample is drawn from a study of shared clonotypes between healthy human individuals. General study results and limits: Roughly 4.6% of naive CD4 clonotypes were common to a few donors. Measured sharing among donors was expected to vary with sequencing depth. Blood alone was sampled, and tissue repertoires likely differ.

Original handling: Owing to the provision of junction-only sequences devoid of quality scores by immunoSEQ, filtering differed. Profiling relied on immunoSEQ multiplex PCR, and the TCRdb table lists in-frame clones only, not all of them. V and J calls and clone size follow that table, whereas D and trimming were derived from the DNA. This sample yields under 1,900,000 clones, of which 97% to 99% are seen a single time; 0.36% belongs to the top ten. This TCR derives from a man younger than 45 in good health. The chain combines TRBV27 with TRBJ2-2; D ambiguous. Sequencing was performed on naive CD4+ T cells sorted from blood. Subset described: CD45RA+ positively selected. The CDR3 loop is CASSLFPGELFF. The CDR3 DNA follows: TGTGCCAGCAGTTTATTCCCCGGGGAGCTGTTTTTT.